These 20 T cell receptor beta chains were sequenced from one sample in a study of early T cells in non-severe SARS-CoV-2 infection. Via MiXCR, TCRdb re-called the 5' RACE reads, giving one row per CDR3 protein. The sample records 65,000 to 80,000 distinct CDR3 sequences, over 9% being singletons. Sequenced material: whole blood. These receptors were collected from an adult who was a healthcare worker with PCR-confirmed SARS-CoV-2 infection or an uninfected control (not recorded which).

This clonotype came up a few times. The chain has TRBV7-9 and TRBJ1-5; D unclear. Germline V lookup: CDR1 SEHNR, CDR2 FQNEAQ (reference sequence). This CDR3 contains 17 residues. Trimming left V 5 bases short and J 0 bases short, with 17 bases between. Here the CDR3 DNA reads TGTGCCAGCAGCCGCGGCCCAGGAGGGCTTAGCAATCAGCCCCAGCATTTT. Encoded protein: CASSRGPGGLSNQPQHF.

This clonotype was counted ten times or more. The V and J genes are TRBV29-1 and TRBJ1-2; no reliable D call. The CDR3 is 11 amino acids. Looked up from germline, CDR1 is SQVTM and CDR2 is ANQGSEA. The CDR3: CSGRSEDGYTF. The CDR3 DNA sequence: TGCAGTGGAAGGTCGGAGGATGGCTACACCTTC.

This clonotype was seen repeatedly, ten times or more. The rearrangement links TRBV5-1 to TRBJ1-2, with D perhaps TRBD1 (6 bases). CDR1 SGHRS and CDR2 YFSETQ come from the germline V gene. Trimming left V 7 bases short and J 0 bases short, with 16 bases between. This CDR3 has 15 amino acids. Written as DNA, the CDR3 is TGCGCCAGCGCACTACAGGGATCCGCTAACTATGGCTACACCTTC. Translated, it gives CASALQGSANYGYTF.

The table lists this clonotype with a few counts. V gene TRBV3-1 combines with J gene TRBJ1-6; 8 bases match TRBD1. Per germline, CDR1 LGHDT and CDR2 YNNKEL (reference sequence). The CDR3 is 17 residues long. Trimming at V came to 0 bases and at J to 7 bases, leaving 8 bases not matched to a gene. The CDR3 DNA follows: TGTGCCAGCAGCCAAGAACAGGGGGGGATTGGGAATTCACCCCTCCACTTT. It translates to CASSQEQGGIGNSPLHF.

This chain connects TRBV12-3 or TRBV12-4 to TRBJ1-5; 8 nucleotides align to TRBD1. The J segment lost 0 bases and the V segment lost 1 base, leaving 8 bases of the junction unmatched. The CDR3 has 18 amino acids. The CDR3 coding sequence is TGTGCCAGCAGTTTAGGGGGCCCTGACAGGGGTAGCAATCAGCCCCAGCATTTT. This sequence encodes CASSLGGPDRGSNQPQHF.

This clonotype is deemed medium-sized. The chain joins TRBV5-6 to TRBJ2-4; maybe TRBD1 (6 bases). V shed 2 bases and J shed 3 bases, with 21 bases lying between them. Germline loops: CDR1 SGHDT, CDR2 YYEEEE. The CDR3 is 18 residues long. The CDR3: CASSFRQGSTWVKNIQYF. In DNA, the CDR3 is TGTGCCAGCAGCTTTCGCCAGGGGTCGACGTGGGTCAAAAACATTCAGTACTTC.

This clonotype has only a few counts. V and J are TRBV5-4 and TRBJ2-1; D remains ambiguous. There are 16 residues in the CDR3. The V end lost 1 base, the J end lost 0 bases, and 11 bases lay between the germline ends. Germline values: CDR1 SGHNT, CDR2 YYREEE (reference sequence). This CDR3 is CASSLRGYSSYNEQFF. The DNA of the CDR3 is TGTGCCAGCAGCTTGCGCGGTTATAGCTCCTACAATGAGCAGTTCTTC.

This clonotype was detected only a few times. The chain employs TRBV20-1 and TRBJ1-2, with TRBD1 matching over 8 bases. This CDR3 has 14 amino acids. V gave up 0 bases and J gave up 4 bases; unmatched junction bases: 4. Germline CDR1 is DFQATT and CDR2 is SNEGSKA (reference sequence). CDR3: CSAREQGGGYGYTF. The CDR3 region has the DNA TGCAGTGCTAGAGAACAGGGGGGCGGCTATGGCTACACCTTC.

This clonotype is medium-sized by share. J is TRBJ2-7 and V is TRBV7-2; D is uncertain. The germline CDR1 and CDR2 sequences are SGHTA and FQGNSA. The CDR3 has 16 residues. Trimming cost V 5 bases and J 5 bases, with 22 bases left between them. CDR3 sequence: CASSRHPLTGRDEQYF. CDR3 bases: TGTGCCAGCAGCCGCCACCCCTTGACGGGTCGAGACGAGCAGTACTTC.

The V call is TRBV3-1, the J call TRBJ2-3; 11 bases align to TRBD2. This CDR3 is built from 16 residues. Germline values: CDR1 LGHDT, CDR2 YNNKEL (reference sequence). With 2 bases clipped from V and 4 bases from J, the junction kept 5 bases outside the gene matches. This chain's CDR3 is CASSQHLAGGSDTQYF. Here the CDR3 DNA reads TGTGCCAGCAGCCAACACCTAGCGGGGGGTTCAGATACGCAGTATTTT.

This clonotype was recorded a few times. This chain joins TRBV11-2 and TRBJ1-6, with TRBD1 as a possible D gene (6 bases). Germline-derived CDR1 and CDR2 are SGHAT and FQNNGV. Trimming cost V 5 bases and J 4 bases, with 15 bases left between them. This CDR3 has 16 amino acids. As DNA, the CDR3 is TGTGCCAGCAGCCCTACTGGGGGCAATTATAATTCACCCCTCCACTTT. It specifies CASSPTGGNYNSPLHF.

This clonotype was found a few times. V and J are TRBV25-1 and TRBJ2-2, with a tentative D call TRBD1 (6 bases). Deletions cut 4 bases from V and 6 bases from J, with 12 bases between. This CDR3 has 14 residues. Looked up from germline, CDR1 is MGHDK and CDR2 is SYGVNS. The CDR3 DNA is TGTGCCAGCAGTGCCGGACAGAATTCCGGGGAGCTGTTTTTT. Translating it yields CASSAGQNSGELFF.

The V and J genes are TRBV20-1 and TRBJ2-5, with D unresolved. Trimming removed 3 bases from V and 5 bases from J, with 4 bases in between. Germline lookup yields CDR1 DFQATT and CDR2 SNEGSKA (reference sequence). CDR3 size: 10 residues. Written as DNA, the CDR3 is TGCAGTGCTAGCGGGGAGACCCAGTACTTC. Residues: CSASGETQYF.

This clonotype appeared a few times. This chain links TRBV6-6 with TRBJ1-2, with D maybe TRBD1 (5 bases). Germline V gene lookup returns CDR1 MNHNY and CDR2 SVGAGI (reference sequence). CDR3 length: 14 residues. V gave up 2 bases and J gave up 4 bases, with 11 bases separating them. CDR3 loop: CASSYPTAFYGYTF. The CDR3 DNA reads as TGTGCCAGCAGTTACCCGACAGCCTTCTATGGCTACACCTTC.

At least ten counts were recorded for this clonotype. The rearrangement joins TRBV10-3 to TRBJ1-1; D is undetermined. CDR3 length: 13 residues. The V end lost 2 bases, the J end lost 0 bases, and 4 bases lay between the germline ends. CDR1 and CDR2 (germline): ENHRY, SYGVKD. The CDR3: CAISEEMNTEAFF. In DNA form, the CDR3 reads TGTGCCATCAGTGAGGAAATGAACACTGAAGCTTTCTTT.

This clonotype was recorded many times. The genes are TRBV4-3 and TRBJ2-7; TRBD1 matches 7 bases. V gave up 1 base and J gave up 4 bases; unmatched junction bases: 10. The CDR3 length is 16 residues. Germline-derived CDR1 and CDR2 are LGHNA and YSLEER. CDR3 DNA: TGCGCCAGCAGCCAAGTTTTGGGACAGAAAACTTACGAGCAGTACTTC. This translates into CASSQVLGQKTYEQYF.

The chain links TRBV7-3 to TRBJ2-7, with D possibly matching TRBD1 (6 bases). V was clipped by 5 bases and J by 6 bases, with 14 bases between them. Germline lookup yields CDR1 SGHTA and CDR2 FQGTGA. This CDR3 is 13 amino acids long. DNA of the CDR3: TGTGCCAGCAGCCGAACAGGGCTCGGCGAGCAGTACTTC. It yields the protein CASSRTGLGEQYF.

This rearrangement joins TRBV7-2 to TRBJ2-3; D is perhaps TRBD2 (6 bases). Germline V CDR1 and CDR2: SGHTA, FQGNSA. The V and J ends lost 11 bases and 1 base respectively, with 13 bases between them. The CDR3 runs to 13 residues. In nucleotides, the CDR3 is TGTGCCTCCCGACTAGTTGGCACAGATACGCAGTATTTT. The encoded protein is CASRLVGTDTQYF.

In this sample, this clonotype turned up many times. The chain uses TRBV6-2 or TRBV6-3 and TRBJ2-2; TRBD1 agrees at 8 bases. Germline CDR1 reads MNHEY; CDR2 reads SVGEGT. The CDR3 has 11 amino acids. The CDR3 loop is CVNRGSVELFF. DNA of the CDR3: TGTGTCAACAGGGGGTCAGTGGAGCTGTTTTTT.

The CDR3 bases are TGTGCCAGCAGCCCCCCTGGCCCGAGGAACACCGGGGAGCTGTTTTTT. It specifies CASSPPGPRNTGELFF. The chain employs TRBV11-2 and TRBJ2-2; D is unresolved. CDR1 is SGHAT, CDR2 FQNNGV, per germline. Deletions cut 5 bases from V and 1 base from J, with 14 bases between. This CDR3 is built from 16 residues. The full variable domain, rest sourced from reference TRBV11-2 and TRBJ2-2, is EAGVAQSPRYKIIEKRQSVAFWCNPISGHATLYWYQQILGQGPKLLIQFQNNGVVDDSQLPKDRFSAERLKGVDSTLKIQPAKLEDSAVYLCASSPPGPRNTGELFFGEGSRLTVL.